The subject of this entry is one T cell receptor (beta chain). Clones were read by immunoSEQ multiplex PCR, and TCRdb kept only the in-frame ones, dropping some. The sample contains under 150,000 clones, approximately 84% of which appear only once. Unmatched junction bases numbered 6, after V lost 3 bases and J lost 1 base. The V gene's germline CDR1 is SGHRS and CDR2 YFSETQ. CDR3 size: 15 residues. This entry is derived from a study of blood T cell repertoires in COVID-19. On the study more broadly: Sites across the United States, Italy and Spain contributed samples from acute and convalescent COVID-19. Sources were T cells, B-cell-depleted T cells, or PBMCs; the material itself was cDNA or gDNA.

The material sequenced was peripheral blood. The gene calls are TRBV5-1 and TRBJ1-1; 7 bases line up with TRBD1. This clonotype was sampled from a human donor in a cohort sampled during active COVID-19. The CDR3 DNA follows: TGCGCCAGCAGCTCGGCCGAGGGGGCGAACACTGAAGCTTTCTTT. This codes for CASSSAEGANTEAFF. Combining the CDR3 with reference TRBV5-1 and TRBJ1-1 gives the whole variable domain KAGVTQTPRYLIKTRGQQVTLSCSPISGHRSVSWYQQTPGQGLQFLFEYFSETQRNKGNFPGRFSGRQFSNSRSEMNVSTLELGDSALYLCASSSAEGANTEAFFGQGTRLTVV.